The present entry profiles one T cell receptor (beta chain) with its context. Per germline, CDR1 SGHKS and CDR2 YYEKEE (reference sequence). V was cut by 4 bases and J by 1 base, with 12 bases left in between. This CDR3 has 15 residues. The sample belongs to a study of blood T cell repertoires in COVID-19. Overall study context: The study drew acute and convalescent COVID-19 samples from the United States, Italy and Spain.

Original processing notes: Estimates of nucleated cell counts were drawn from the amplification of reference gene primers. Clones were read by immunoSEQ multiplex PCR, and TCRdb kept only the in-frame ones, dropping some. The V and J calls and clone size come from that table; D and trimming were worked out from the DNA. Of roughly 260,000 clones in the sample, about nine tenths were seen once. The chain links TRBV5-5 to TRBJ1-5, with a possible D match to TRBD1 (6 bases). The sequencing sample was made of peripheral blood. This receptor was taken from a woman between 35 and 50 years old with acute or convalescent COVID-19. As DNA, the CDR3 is TGTGCCAGCAGCCAGGGGTTAACCAGCAATCAGCCCCAGCATTTT. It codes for CASSQGLTSNQPQHF.